This T cell receptor beta chain derives from a study of T cell responses to AZD1222 COVID-19 vaccine. Sequencing was performed with immunoSEQ multiplex PCR; in TCRdb, only in-frame clones are kept and a portion is missing. The sample has tens of thousands of clones; 65% to 90% are singletons. In germline, CDR1 is LNHDA, CDR2 SQIVND (reference sequence). Deletions cut 1 base from V and 10 bases from J, with 7 bases between. The CDR3 has 11 residues. The clonotype comes from an adult in good health. V usage is TRBV19 and J usage is TRBJ1-1; tentatively, D is TRBD1 (5 bases). This specimen was peripheral blood, taken on day 0 of AZD1222 vaccination. This chain's CDR3 is CASSIGGGAFF. The CDR3 DNA reads as TGTGCCAGTAGTATAGGCGGGGGAGCTTTCTTT.